This section outlines one TCR beta chain sequence together with its context. The data originate from a study of T cell changes during pregnancy in multiple sclerosis. Germline V gene sequence: CDR1 SGHNT, CDR2 YENEEA. This CDR3 contains 14 residues. J was trimmed by 2 bases and V by 5 bases; bases with no gene match: 2. The method was immunoSEQ multiplex PCR; TCRdb's version includes in-frame clones alone and lacks a portion of them. The sample has 35,000 to 45,000 clones; more than 85% are singletons. The TCR sequence derives from a female donor in good health, enrolled as a control in a pregnancy study. This chain joins TRBV11-3 and TRBJ2-3, with 9 bases aligning to TRBD1. Sequencing used CD4+ T cells from peripheral blood mononuclear cells, obtained after pregnancy. CDR3 region: CASSRDRATDTQYF. CDR3 bases: TGTGCCAGCAGCCGGGACAGGGCCACAGATACGCAGTATTTT.